Following are 20 T cell receptor beta chains from one sample sequenced in a study of blood T cell repertoires in COVID-19. TCRdb's table, derived via immunoSEQ multiplex PCR, lists solely in-frame clones and lacks some. Among fewer than 300,000 clones listed, about nine tenths were seen once. The material sequenced was peripheral blood. The source of these receptors is a woman younger than 45 with COVID-19, enrolled during active disease.

The J gene is TRBJ2-1, the V gene TRBV6-5; 12 bases map to TRBD2. This CDR3 contains 16 residues. The V segment lost 4 bases and the J segment 8 bases; nucleotides outside the gene matches: 9. CDR1 is MNHEY, CDR2 SVGAGI, per germline. The CDR3 DNA reads TGTGCCAGCAGTTCCATGACTAGCGGGGGCAGGGATGAGCAGTTCTTC. Translation: CASSSMTSGGRDEQFF.

This clone was counted a few times. CDR3 residues: CASSDSLLGGEQFF. In DNA, the CDR3 is TGTGCCAGCAGTGACTCCCTTTTAGGGGGAGAGCAGTTCTTC. This rearrangement joins TRBV6-4 to TRBJ2-1, with a possible D match to TRBD1 (6 bases). V lost 0 bases to trimming and J lost 10 bases, with 13 bases between them. CDR3 length equals 14 residues. CDR1 and CDR2 from the germline V gene are MRHNA and SNTAGT.

The gene calls are TRBV12-3 or TRBV12-4 and TRBJ2-7; D gene ambiguous. The CDR3 totals 13 residues. Trimming stripped 5 bases from V and 0 bases from J, with 8 bases between. As DNA, the CDR3 is TGTGCCAGCAGTCCTCACTCCTCCTACGAGCAGTACTTC. Translation: CASSPHSSYEQYF.

The chain combines TRBV6-5 with TRBJ1-1; D unclear. V was shortened by 5 bases and J by 0 bases, with 7 bases between the two germline ends. The CDR3 totals 13 residues. Germline V gene data show CDR1 as MNHEY and CDR2 as SVGAGI. The CDR3 DNA follows: TGTGCCAGCAGTCCACACCTGAACACTGAAGCTTTCTTT. Amino acid sequence: CASSPHLNTEAFF.

The V gene is TRBV2, the J gene TRBJ1-2; 8 positions match TRBD1. Germline V gene sequence: CDR1 SNHLY, CDR2 FYNNEI. Trimming at V came to 3 bases and at J to 7 bases, leaving 16 bases not matched to a gene. This CDR3 has 17 residues. The chain's CDR3 is CASSDPNRQGARGGYTF. In nucleotides, the CDR3 is TGTGCCAGCAGTGATCCCAACCGGCAGGGGGCTAGAGGTGGCTACACCTTC.

There are a few counts of this clone. The chain uses TRBV28 and TRBJ1-3, with D unclear. V was clipped by 1 base and J by 4 bases, with 8 bases between them. This CDR3 region has 14 residues. In germline, CDR1 is MDHEN, CDR2 SYDVKM. Here the CDR3 DNA reads TGTGCCAGCAGTTTATCAGATTGGGGAAACACCATATATTTT. Translated, it gives CASSLSDWGNTIYF.

V and J are TRBV20-1 and TRBJ2-5; possibly TRBD1 for D (6 bases). Germline values: CDR1 DFQATT, CDR2 SNEGSKA (reference sequence). This CDR3 comprises 14 residues. Trimming took off 7 bases at V and 0 bases at J, with 15 bases between the two ends. Here the CDR3 reads CSGSSGVNQETQYF. CDR3 DNA sequence: TGCAGTGGTAGTTCAGGGGTGAACCAAGAGACCCAGTACTTC.

Only one count was recorded for this clone. The chain couples TRBV21-1 to TRBJ2-3; the D call TRBD1 from the table was never checked on the DNA. TRBV21-1 is labeled a pseudogene. The CDR3 has 15 residues. As DNA, the CDR3 is TGTGCCAGCAGCAAACAGGGGGCTAGCACAGATACGCAGTATTTT. Translating gives CASSKQGASTDTQYF.

This chain connects TRBV4-2 to TRBJ1-2; 9 nucleotides line up with TRBD1. The CDR3 totals 15 residues. Germline values: CDR1 LGHNA, CDR2 YNFKEQ. The V gene end was trimmed by 3 bases and the J gene end by 4 bases; junction bases not matched to a gene: 6. Written as DNA, the CDR3 is TGTGCCAGCAGCCACTCGGACAGGGGCTCCTATGGCTACACCTTC. Amino acid sequence: CASSHSDRGSYGYTF.

This sequence joins TRBV19 and TRBJ1-1, with a tentative D call TRBD1 (6 bases). The CDR3 has 12 amino acids. Germline V CDR1 and CDR2: LNHDA, SQIVND (reference sequence). Trimming removed 7 bases from V and 7 bases from J, with 13 bases in between. CDR3: CASTGGAVEAFF. CDR3 DNA sequence: TGTGCCAGTACTGGGGGGGCGGTTGAAGCTTTCTTT. Full variable domain (remainder filled in from reference TRBV19 and TRBJ1-1): DGGITQSPKYLFRKEGQNVTLSCEQNLNHDAMYWYRQDPGQGLRLIYYSQIVNDFQKGDIAEGYSVSREKKESFPLTVTSAQKNPTAFYLCASTGGAVEAFFGQGTRLTVV.

The chain is built from TRBV4-1 and TRBJ2-7; D perhaps matches TRBD1 (6 bases). V lost 4 bases and J lost 4, with 17 bases in between. The germline V gene has CDR1 MGHRA and CDR2 YSYEKL. The CDR3 has 15 amino acids. In DNA, the CDR3 is TGCGCCAGCAGCCTCCTGGGACACCAACCTTACGAGCAGTACTTC. This encodes CASSLLGHQPYEQYF.

The J gene is TRBJ2-2, the V gene TRBV19; TRBD1 aligns across 12 bases. The V and J ends lost 6 bases and 1 base, in that order; junction bases with no gene match: 9. This CDR3 spans 18 amino acids. Germline V lookup: CDR1 LNHDA, CDR2 SQIVND (reference sequence). CDR3 sequence: CASRIPRDRGQNTGELFF. The CDR3 DNA is TGTGCCAGTAGAATACCGAGGGACAGGGGGCAGAACACCGGGGAGCTGTTTTTT.

J is TRBJ1-1 and V is TRBV18; 10 bases are shared with TRBD1. The J segment lost 3 bases and the V segment lost 3 bases, leaving 10 bases of the junction unmatched. In germline, CDR1 is KGHSH, CDR2 LQKENI. CDR3 length: 17 amino acids. As DNA, the CDR3 is TGTGCCAGCTCACCCGTCCCGGGACAGGGGTTGGACACTGAAGCTTTCTTT. As protein: CASSPVPGQGLDTEAFF.

The CDR3 loop is CASSVSTQDPYGYTF. CDR3 nucleotides: TGTGCCAGCAGCGTCTCTACCCAGGATCCCTATGGCTACACCTTC. The chain is built from TRBV5-4 and TRBJ1-2; D gene ambiguous. Looked up from germline, CDR1 is SGHNT and CDR2 is YYREEE (reference sequence). The CDR3 extends over 15 amino acids. V lost 4 bases to trimming and J lost 4 bases, with 17 bases between them.

V gene TRBV27 combines with J gene TRBJ2-2; 11 bases fit TRBD1. V gave up 4 bases and J gave up 6 bases; unmatched junction bases: 10. Germline-derived CDR1 and CDR2 are MNHEY and SMNVEV (reference sequence). This CDR3 is 17 amino acids long. The CDR3 DNA follows: TGTGCCAGCAGTTCTAAGGGACAGGGGGTAAGGTCCGGGGAGCTGTTTTTT. It translates to CASSSKGQGVRSGELFF.

The chain combines TRBV5-4 with TRBJ2-2, with D possibly matching TRBD1 (6 bases). The germline V gene has CDR1 SGHNT and CDR2 YYREEE (reference sequence). This CDR3 has 15 residues. The germline V and J ends were trimmed by 4 bases and 7 bases, with 17 bases remaining between them. The CDR3 bases are TGTGCCAGCAGCCCCCCCTTGGGGGCCCACGGGGAGCTGTTTTTT. It codes for CASSPPLGAHGELFF.

In its sample, this clone was seen once. The genes are TRBV6-1 and TRBJ1-2; TRBD1 might be the D (5 bases). The CDR3 covers 19 residues. Germline V gene lookup returns CDR1 MNHNS and CDR2 SASEGT. Trimming took off 4 bases at V and 10 bases at J, with 34 bases between the two ends. The CDR3 region is CASSGPQIGGGLSDFVYTF. Here the CDR3 DNA reads TGTGCCAGCAGTGGACCTCAGATCGGGGGGGGGTTAAGCGATTTCGTCTACACCTTC.

The V and J genes are TRBV7-2 and TRBJ2-3, with D possibly being TRBD2 (5 bases). CDR1 and CDR2 from the germline V gene are SGHTA and FQGNSA. The V and J ends lost 5 bases and 4 bases respectively, with 19 bases between them. The CDR3 sequence is 16 residues long. CDR3 DNA sequence: TGTGCCAGCAGCACGCTGCCGGGGTTCGGACCAGATACGCAGTATTTT. This gives the protein CASSTLPGFGPDTQYF.

The rearrangement links TRBV7-2 to TRBJ2-2; tentative D call: TRBD2 (5 bases). There are 14 residues in the CDR3. Germline values: CDR1 SGHTA, CDR2 FQGNSA. Trimming cost V 4 bases and J 6 bases, with 12 bases left between them. This CDR3 reads CASSYIGESGELFF. The CDR3 nucleotides are TGTGCCAGCAGCTACATCGGGGAGTCCGGGGAGCTGTTTTTT.

The rearrangement uses TRBV19 and TRBJ2-5; 10 bases agree with TRBD2. V was pared by 5 bases and J by 2 bases, with 14 bases of the junction left unmatched. In germline, CDR1 is LNHDA, CDR2 SQIVND (reference sequence). The CDR3 is 18 amino acids. In DNA, the CDR3 is TGTGCCAGTAGTCCGCGGACTAGCGGCGCCCCCGGGCAAGAGACCCAGTACTTC. Its protein is CASSPRTSGAPGQETQYF.